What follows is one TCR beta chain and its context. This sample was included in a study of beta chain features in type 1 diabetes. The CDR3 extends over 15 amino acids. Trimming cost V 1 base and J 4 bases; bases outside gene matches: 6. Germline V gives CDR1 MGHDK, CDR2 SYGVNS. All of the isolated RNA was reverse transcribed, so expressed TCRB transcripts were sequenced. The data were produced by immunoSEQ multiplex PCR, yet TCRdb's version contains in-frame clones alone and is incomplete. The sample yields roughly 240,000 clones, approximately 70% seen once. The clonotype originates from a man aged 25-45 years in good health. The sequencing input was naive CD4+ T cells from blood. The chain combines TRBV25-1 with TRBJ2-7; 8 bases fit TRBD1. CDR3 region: CASSESGTGEYEQYF. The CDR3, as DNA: TGTGCCAGCAGTGAATCCGGGACAGGCGAATACGAGCAGTACTTC.